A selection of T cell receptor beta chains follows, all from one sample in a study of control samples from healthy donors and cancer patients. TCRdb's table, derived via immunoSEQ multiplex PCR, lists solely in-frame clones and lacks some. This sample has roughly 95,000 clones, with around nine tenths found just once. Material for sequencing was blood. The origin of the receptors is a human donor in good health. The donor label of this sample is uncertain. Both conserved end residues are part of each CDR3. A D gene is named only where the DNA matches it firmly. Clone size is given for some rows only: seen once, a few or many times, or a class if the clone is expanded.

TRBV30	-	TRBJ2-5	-	TGTGCCTGGAGTGAGTCCCTTGTCCAAGAGACCCAGTACTTC	CAWSESLVQETQYF
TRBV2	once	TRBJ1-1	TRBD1	TGTGTACAGGGGAGGGTCGACACTGAAGCTTTCTTT	CVQGRVDTEAFF
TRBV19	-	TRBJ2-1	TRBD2	TGTGCCAGTAGTATGAGGGCCGTGACTAGCGGGGGCAATGAGCAGTTCTTC	CASSMRAVTSGGNEQFF
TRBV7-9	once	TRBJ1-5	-	TGTGCCAGCAGCTCCCTCGGTAATCAGCCCCAGCATTTT	CASSSLGNQPQHF
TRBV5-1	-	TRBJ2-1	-	TGCGCCAGCAGCCATCGACAGGACAGCCCGAGCTCCTACAATGAGCAGTTCTTC	CASSHRQDSPSSYNEQFF
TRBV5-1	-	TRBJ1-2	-	TGCGCCAGCAGCTTGAAGGAAGCTAACTATGGCTACACCTTC	CASSLKEANYGYTF
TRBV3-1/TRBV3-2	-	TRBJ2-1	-	TGTGCCAGCAGCCGCCAGGTTTTGCATGAGCAGTTCTTC	CASSRQVLHEQFF
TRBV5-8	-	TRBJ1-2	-	TGTGCCAGCAGCTTGAGAGGGGCTTATGGCTACACCTTC	CASSLRGAYGYTF
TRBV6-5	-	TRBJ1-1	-	TGTGCCAGCAGTTCCCGTGACAGGAACACTGAAGCTTTCTTT	CASSSRDRNTEAFF
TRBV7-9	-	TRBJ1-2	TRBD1	TGTGCCAGCAGCCCCGGGACAGGGGGGCATGGCTACACCTTC	CASSPGTGGHGYTF
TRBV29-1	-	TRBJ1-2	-	TGCAGCGTTGACCCAATGGGGAGCTATTATGGCTACACCTTC	CSVDPMGSYYGYTF
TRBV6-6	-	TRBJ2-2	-	TGTGCCAGCAGTTACTCGGAAACCGGGGAGCTGTTTTTT	CASSYSETGELFF
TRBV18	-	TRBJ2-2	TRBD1	TGTGCCAGCTCACCACTTGGACAGGGGCTCACCGGGGAGCTGTTTTTT	CASSPLGQGLTGELFF
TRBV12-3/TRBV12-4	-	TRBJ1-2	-	TGTGCCAGCAGGCCCGGGAAAAACTATGGCTACACCTTC	CASRPGKNYGYTF
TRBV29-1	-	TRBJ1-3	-	TGCAGCGGGACAACCTCTGGAAACACCATATATTTT	CSGTTSGNTIYF
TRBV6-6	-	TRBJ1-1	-	TGTGCCAGCAGTAAGTCCGCGATCACTGAAGCTTTCTTT	CASSKSAITEAFF
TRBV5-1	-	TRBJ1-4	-	TGCGCCAGCAGCTTGGGGGGTCAGGTGGATGAAAAACTGTTTTTT	CASSLGGQVDEKLFF
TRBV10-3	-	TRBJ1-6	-	TGTGCCATCAGTGGGACCGCTCCCCCTAATTCACCCCTCCACTTT	CAISGTAPPNSPLHF
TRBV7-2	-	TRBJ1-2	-	TGTGCCAGCAGCTTAGAGGGGACGCTAAAGGTGTATGGCTACACCTTC	CASSLEGTLKVYGYTF
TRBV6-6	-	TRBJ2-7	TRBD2	TGTGCCAGCAGTTACGCGGGGGCCTACGAGCAGTACTTC	CASSYAGAYEQYF
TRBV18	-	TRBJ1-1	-	TGTGCCAGCTCACTCGGACAGCCGAACACTGAAGCTTTCTTT	CASSLGQPNTEAFF